Reported below is one TCR beta chain. Its target is unknown. One entry per CDR3 protein, called by TCRdb with MiXCR from the RT-PCR reads. Here the sample spans around 750,000 distinct CDR3 sequences, about 20% being singletons. After removal of 3 bases from V and 4 bases from J, the junction contained 9 bases not matched to a gene. The CDR3 loop spans 15 amino acids. In germline, CDR1 is DFQATT, CDR2 SNEGSKA (reference sequence). This sample stems from a study of response to subunit inactivated influenza vaccine. Study-wide points: Authors suggested each seasonal flu vaccination may recruit only limited numbers of new T cells.

This receptor was identified in a man between 50 and 59 years old who received an inactivated influenza vaccine. The V and J genes are TRBV20-1 and TRBJ1-5, with TRBD1 matching over 7 bases. Here the sequenced sample was PBMCs from blood, taken 5 days after vaccination. This CDR3 reads CSASPNRGGNQPQHF. CDR3 bases: TGCAGTGCTAGCCCTAACAGGGGAGGGAATCAGCCCCAGCATTTT.